This T cell receptor beta chain emerged from a study of cytomegalovirus exposure and HLA in healthy donors. In the PCR, 60 Vbeta and 13 Jbeta primers were used. Clones were read by immunoSEQ multiplex PCR, and TCRdb kept only the in-frame ones, dropping some. Seen here are approximately 150,000 clones, around 79% observed once, and the top ten hold roughly 6.7%. Study conclusions and caveats: In all likelihood, a cluster of highly shared sequence variants was a sequencing artifact.

V gave up 4 bases and J gave up 5 bases; unmatched junction bases: 8. The germline V gene has CDR1 SGDLS and CDR2 YYNGEE. The CDR3 covers 15 residues. This clone has a handful of counts. Its antigen is currently unknown. The material sequenced was PBMCs. The chain recombines TRBV9 with TRBJ1-4; 7 bases fit TRBD1. The TCR was taken from a middle-aged man in good health and CMV-seropositive. The CDR3 DNA reads TGTGCCAGCAGCCCGGCCGGGACAGTGAATGAAAAACTGTTTTTT. It specifies CASSPAGTVNEKLFF.